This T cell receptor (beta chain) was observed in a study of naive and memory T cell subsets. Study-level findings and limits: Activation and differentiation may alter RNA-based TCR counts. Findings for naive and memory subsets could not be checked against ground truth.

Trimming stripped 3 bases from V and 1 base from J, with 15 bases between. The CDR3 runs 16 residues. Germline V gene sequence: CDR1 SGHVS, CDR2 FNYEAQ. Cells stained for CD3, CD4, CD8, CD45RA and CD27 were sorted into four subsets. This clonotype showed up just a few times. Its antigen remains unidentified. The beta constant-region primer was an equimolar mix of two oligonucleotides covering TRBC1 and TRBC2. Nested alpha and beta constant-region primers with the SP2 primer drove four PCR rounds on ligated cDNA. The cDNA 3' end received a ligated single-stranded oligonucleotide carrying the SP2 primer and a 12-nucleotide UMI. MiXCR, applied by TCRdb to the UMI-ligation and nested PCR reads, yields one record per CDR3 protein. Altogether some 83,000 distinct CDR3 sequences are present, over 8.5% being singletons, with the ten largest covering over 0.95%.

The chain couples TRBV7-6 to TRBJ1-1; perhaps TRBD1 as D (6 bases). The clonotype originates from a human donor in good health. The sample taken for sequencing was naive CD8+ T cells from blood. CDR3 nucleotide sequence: TGTGCCAGCAGCTTGCGGGGGGCGGAGGCGAACACTGAAGCTTTCTTT. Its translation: CASSLRGAEANTEAFF. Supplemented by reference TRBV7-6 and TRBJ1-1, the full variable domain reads GAGVSQSPRYKVTKRGQDVALRCDPISGHVSLYWYRQALGQGPEFLTYFNYEAQQDKSGLPNDRFSAERPEGSISTLTIQRTEQRDSAMYRCASSLRGAEANTEAFFGQGTRLTVV.